This entry is about one T cell receptor (beta chain). This table comes from immunoSEQ multiplex PCR, and its TCRdb copy is limited to in-frame clones, with some not included. The data show 120,000 to 150,000 clones, roughly four fifths seen once. This sample is part of a study of blood T cell repertoires in COVID-19. Whole-study context: Specimens from acute and convalescent COVID-19 originated in the United States, Italy and Spain.

Per the germline V gene, CDR1 is SGHTA and CDR2 is FQGNSA. Between the trimmed V and J ends, which lost 3 bases and 3 bases, there was a span of 13 bases. This CDR3 is 15 amino acids long. The TCR was taken from a human donor in a cohort sampled during active COVID-19. This chain connects TRBV7-2 to TRBJ2-3; D is possibly TRBD2 (7 bases). Sequencing was carried out using peripheral blood. The CDR3 loop is CASSFNGGPTDTQYF. The CDR3 DNA follows: TGTGCCAGCAGCTTTAACGGGGGGCCGACAGATACGCAGTATTTT.